The sequence of this T cell receptor beta chain was determined in a study of shared clonotypes between healthy human individuals. The germline V gene has CDR1 SGHDT and CDR2 YYEEEE. Trimming took off 3 bases at V and 6 bases at J, with 16 bases between the two ends. The CDR3 has 15 residues. Clones were read by immunoSEQ multiplex PCR, and TCRdb kept only the in-frame ones, dropping some. The data show 1.6 million or so clones, roughly 96% seen once. V is TRBV5-6 and J is TRBJ1-5, with D hard to call. Sequencing input: naive CD4+ T cells sorted from blood. Subset given: CD45RA+ positively selected. The origin of this receptor is a man aged 25-45 years in good health. CDR3 bases: TGTGCCAGCAGCTGGAAGGACGAGGCTGGTCAGCCCCAGCATTTT. Protein: CASSWKDEAGQPQHF.